What follows are 9 T cell receptor beta chains derived from one specimen sequenced in a study of blood T cell repertoires in COVID-19. Measured with immunoSEQ multiplex PCR; TCRdb has only the in-frame clones, and not every one. The table has some 200,000 clones, under 90% seen once. The sequenced material came from PBMCs or T cells enriched from blood (not recorded which). The receptors stem from a woman between 50 and 59 years old who had been exposed to COVID-19.

The V gene is TRBV2, the J gene TRBJ2-7, with 11 bases lining up with TRBD1. The germline CDR1 and CDR2 sequences are SNHLY and FYNNEI. The J segment lost 11 bases and the V segment lost 5 bases, leaving 8 bases of the junction unmatched. The CDR3 is made up of 13 amino acids. CDR3 nucleotide sequence: TGTGCCAGCAGTTCTAGGGACAGGGGGTTGGAGTACTTC. Its translation is CASSSRDRGLEYF.

The chain employs TRBV6-6 and TRBJ2-7; 9 bases match TRBD1. Germline V gene data show CDR1 as MNHNY and CDR2 as SVGAGI (reference sequence). Germline trimming cut 3 bases from V and 7 bases from J; bases unmatched to any gene: 13. CDR3 length: 16 amino acids. The CDR3 reads CASSYLGTGSLREQYF. The CDR3 nucleotides read TGTGCCAGCAGTTATCTAGGGACAGGGTCCCTGAGGGAGCAGTACTTC.

The chain recombines TRBV6-2 or TRBV6-3 with TRBJ2-3; D is possibly TRBD2 (7 bases). Trimming stripped 3 bases from V and 0 bases from J, with 16 bases between. Per germline, CDR1 MNHEY and CDR2 SVGEGT. The CDR3 extends over 17 amino acids. This CDR3 is CASSYRGAGTSTDTQYF. The CDR3 nucleotides are TGTGCCAGCAGTTATCGGGGGGCGGGAACTAGCACAGATACGCAGTATTTT.

V gene TRBV9 combines with J gene TRBJ2-5; D is perhaps TRBD2 (5 bases). The germline V and J ends were trimmed by 0 bases and 5 bases, with 11 bases remaining between them. The CDR3 has 14 amino acids. From germline, CDR1 is SGDLS and CDR2 YYNGEE. CDR3 residues: CASSVDEGRETQYF. CDR3 sequence (DNA): TGTGCCAGCAGCGTAGATGAGGGCCGGGAGACCCAGTACTTC.

The chain recombines TRBV2 with TRBJ2-5; D unresolved. The CDR3 length is 13 residues. The V end lost 4 bases, the J end lost 7 bases, and 13 bases lay between the germline ends. Per the germline V gene, CDR1 is SNHLY and CDR2 is FYNNEI. The CDR3: CASSVIGGGTQYF. CDR3 bases: TGTGCCAGCAGTGTGATTGGCGGCGGGACCCAGTACTTC. Complete variable domain (other parts from reference TRBV2 and TRBJ2-5): EPEVTQTPSHQVTQMGQEVILRCVPISNHLYFYWYRQILGQKVEFLVSFYNNEISEKSEIFDDQFSVERPDGSNFTLKIRSTKLEDSAMYFCASSVIGGGTQYFGPGTRLLVL.

The rearrangement joins TRBV6-1 to TRBJ1-2; D uncertain. The germline gives CDR1 MNHNS, CDR2 SASEGT. Between the trimmed V and J ends, which lost 3 bases and 7 bases, there was a span of 9 bases. The CDR3 extends over 12 amino acids. DNA for the CDR3: TGTGCCAGCAGTGAGGGAGGGCTTGGCTACACCTTC. Protein: CASSEGGLGYTF.

The rearrangement joins TRBV5-1 to TRBJ1-1; D is uncertain. V shed 4 bases and J shed 4 bases, with 14 bases lying between them. This CDR3 comprises 14 residues. Per the germline V gene, CDR1 is SGHRS and CDR2 is YFSETQ. The CDR3 loop is CASSPALSGTEAFF. CDR3 in DNA: TGCGCCAGCAGCCCCGCACTGTCGGGCACTGAAGCTTTCTTT.

This clone was observed a single time. The chain uses TRBV2 and TRBJ2-4; TRBD1 is a possible D gene (7 bases). Trimming left V 6 bases short and J 6 bases short, with 12 bases between. Germline V CDR1 and CDR2: SNHLY, FYNNEI. The CDR3 consists of 13 residues. The CDR3: CASREGAGNIQYF. DNA for the CDR3: TGTGCCAGCAGGGAGGGGGCCGGAAACATTCAGTACTTC.

The chain employs TRBV29-1 and TRBJ1-3, with D unresolved. CDR1 SQVTM and CDR2 ANQGSEA come from the germline V gene. Trimming cost V 5 bases and J 3 bases, with 8 bases left between them. CDR3 size: 12 residues. The CDR3 bases are TGCAGCGTTAAGTTACATGGAAACACCATATATTTT. Encoded protein: CSVKLHGNTIYF.